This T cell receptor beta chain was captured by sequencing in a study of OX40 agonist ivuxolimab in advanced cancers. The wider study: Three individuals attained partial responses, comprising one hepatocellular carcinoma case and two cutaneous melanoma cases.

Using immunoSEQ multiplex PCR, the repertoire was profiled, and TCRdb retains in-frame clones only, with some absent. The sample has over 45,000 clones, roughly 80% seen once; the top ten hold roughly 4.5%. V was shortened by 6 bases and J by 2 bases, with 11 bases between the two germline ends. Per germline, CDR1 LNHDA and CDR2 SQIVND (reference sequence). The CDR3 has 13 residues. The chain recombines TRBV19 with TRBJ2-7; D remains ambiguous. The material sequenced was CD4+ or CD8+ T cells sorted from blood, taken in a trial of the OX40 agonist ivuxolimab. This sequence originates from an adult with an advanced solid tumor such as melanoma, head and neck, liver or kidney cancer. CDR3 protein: CASSPTVAYEQYF. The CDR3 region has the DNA TGTGCCAGTAGCCCTACGGTTGCCTACGAGCAGTACTTC.